This T cell receptor beta chain was sequenced for a study of CD8+ T cells in alopecia areata. Overall study results and limits: Sequencing of scalp tissue also captures the resident alphabeta T cells of normal skin. For lesional scalp, especially alopecia totalis/universalis, clonality was higher than in normal scalp.

CD4+ cells underwent sorting into CD25+CD127- cells for 5 or 6 patients. Individuals with alopecia areata gave both lesional scalp punch biopsies and peripheral blood for collection. T lymphocytes (CD4+ and CD8+) were sorted from PBMCs. TCR sequencing used cDNA made by reverse transcription of extracted RNA. Profiled with immunoSEQ multiplex PCR; TCRdb holds only in-frame clones, not every one. The sample includes around 36,000 clones, less than 55% of them seen just once. For this clone: Its antigen is as yet unknown.

What was sequenced was CD4+ Tregs sorted from blood. This receptor was obtained from a human donor with alopecia areata.

The CDR3 nucleotides read TGTGCCAGCAGCGCTGGGACTAGGAGCACAGATACGCAGTATTTT. Its translation: CASSAGTRSTDTQYF. V is TRBV6-6 and J is TRBJ2-3; 8 bases match TRBD2. CDR1 MNHNY and CDR2 SVGAGI come from the germline V gene (reference sequence). V lost 6 bases, J lost 0 bases, and 5 bases stayed unmatched. This CDR3 is 15 amino acids long.